These 7 T cell receptor beta chains originate from one sample sequenced in a study of human T cells and chemical hapten exposure. Attachment of unique molecular identifiers to individual cDNA molecules was performed in the library. One entry per CDR3 protein results from TCRdb running MiXCR on the reads. The table lists about 120,000 distinct CDR3 sequences, 6.5% to 10% of them singletons. Before extraction, the whole blood was not fractionated, and total RNA was taken from it. The sequenced sample consisted of whole blood. These receptors were collected from a human donor in good health. Some clones in this sample may be carry-over from other donors' samples.

In its sample, this clonotype was seen a few times. The rearrangement joins TRBV5-1 to TRBJ2-7; the D gene is possibly TRBD1 (6 bases). The V gene lost 4 bases and the J gene lost 1 base, with 12 bases spanning the gap. CDR3 length: 14 amino acids. The germline V gene encodes CDR1 SGHRS and CDR2 YFSETQ. CDR3 bases: TGCGCCAGCAGCCCGACAGGTATTTCCTACGAGCAGTACTTC. It specifies CASSPTGISYEQYF.

Many counts were recorded for this clonotype. The V call is TRBV5-4, the J call TRBJ2-1; 13 nucleotides align to TRBD2. CDR3 length: 17 residues. V trimming: 2 bases; J trimming: 9 bases; junction bases outside the gene matches: 11. Germline CDR1 reads SGHNT; CDR2 reads YYREEE (reference sequence). In nucleotides, the CDR3 is TGTGCCAGCAGCTTTGGAATAGGACTAGCGGGAGTGGGTGAGCAGTTCTTC. Protein sequence: CASSFGIGLAGVGEQFF.

The chain carries TRBV2 and TRBJ2-3; possibly TRBD1 for D (6 bases). CDR1 and CDR2 (germline): SNHLY, FYNNEI. The CDR3 has 16 residues. V shed 2 bases and J shed 2 bases, with 14 bases lying between them. The CDR3 sequence is CASSEQGFGSTDTQYF. The CDR3 DNA reads as TGTGCCAGCAGTGAACAGGGGTTTGGGTCCACAGATACGCAGTATTTT.

This clonotype has ten or more counts. This rearrangement joins TRBV10-3 to TRBJ1-1, with D perhaps matching TRBD1 (5 bases). V lost 7 bases, J lost 1 base, and 7 bases lay in between. This CDR3 region has 12 residues. The germline V gene encodes CDR1 ENHRY and CDR2 SYGVKD. CDR3 bases: TGTGCCATCAAGGGGACGAACACTGAAGCTTTCTTT. Protein: CAIKGTNTEAFF.

There are many counts of this clonotype. The chain carries TRBV6-1 and TRBJ1-2; the D is unclear. CDR3 length: 14 residues. Trimming removed 3 bases at V and 0 bases at J, with 8 bases between. CDR1 is MNHNS and CDR2 is SASEGT in the germline V gene. The CDR3 spells CASSDVAANYGYTF. The CDR3 DNA sequence: TGTGCCAGCAGTGACGTGGCAGCTAACTATGGCTACACCTTC.

This clonotype has at least ten counts. The chain recombines TRBV5-1 with TRBJ1-2; 9 bases fit TRBD1. This CDR3 is built from 15 residues. V trimming: 3 bases; J trimming: 7 bases; junction bases outside the gene matches: 10. Germline assignment: CDR1 SGHRS and CDR2 YFSETQ. This chain's CDR3 is CASSSGNRGPSGYTF. As DNA, the CDR3 is TGCGCCAGCAGCTCGGGGAACAGGGGGCCCTCTGGCTACACCTTC.

The V call is TRBV5-1, the J call TRBJ2-4; D is ambiguous. This CDR3 is 13 amino acids long. The V gene's germline CDR1 is SGHRS and CDR2 YFSETQ. The V gene lost 2 bases and the J gene lost 6 bases, with 9 bases spanning the gap. The CDR3 is CASSFAGGNIQYF. DNA of the CDR3: TGCGCCAGCAGCTTCGCCGGTGGAAACATTCAGTACTTC.